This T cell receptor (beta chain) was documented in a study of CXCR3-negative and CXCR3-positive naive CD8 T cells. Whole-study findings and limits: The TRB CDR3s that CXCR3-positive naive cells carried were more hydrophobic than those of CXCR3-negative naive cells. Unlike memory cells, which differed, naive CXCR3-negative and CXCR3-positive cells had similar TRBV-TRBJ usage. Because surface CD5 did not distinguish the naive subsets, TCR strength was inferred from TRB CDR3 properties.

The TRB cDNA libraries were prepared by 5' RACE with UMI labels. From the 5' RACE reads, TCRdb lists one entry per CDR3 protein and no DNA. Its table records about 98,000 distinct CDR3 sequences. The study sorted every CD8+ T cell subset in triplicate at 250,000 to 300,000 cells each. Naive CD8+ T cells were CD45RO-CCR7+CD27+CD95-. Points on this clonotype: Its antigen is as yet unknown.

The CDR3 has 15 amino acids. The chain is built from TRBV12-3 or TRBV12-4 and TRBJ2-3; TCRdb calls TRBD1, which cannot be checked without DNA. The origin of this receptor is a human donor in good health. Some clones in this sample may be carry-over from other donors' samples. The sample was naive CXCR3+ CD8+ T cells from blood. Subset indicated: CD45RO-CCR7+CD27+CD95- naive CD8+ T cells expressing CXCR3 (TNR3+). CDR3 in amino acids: CASSLRGGQSDTQYF.